The 19 T cell receptor beta chains reported below all come from one sample, sequenced in a study of blood T cell repertoires in COVID-19. Sequenced by immunoSEQ multiplex PCR; TCRdb stores in-frame clones only, minus some. The sample shows some 150,000 clones, about 80% of them seen only once. The source material was peripheral blood. The source of these receptors is a human donor in a cohort sampled during active COVID-19.

This chain connects TRBV19 to TRBJ1-2; D possibly corresponds to TRBD1 (5 bases). The germline CDR1 and CDR2 sequences are LNHDA and SQIVND (reference sequence). V was clipped by 7 bases and J by 7 bases, with 25 bases between them. CDR3 length: 16 amino acids. CDR3: CASKTGDSRLGRGYTF. DNA for the CDR3: TGTGCCAGTAAAACGGGGGACTCCCGGCTCGGTCGTGGCTACACCTTC.

The chain carries TRBV7-2 and TRBJ1-2; D is unclear. This CDR3 has 13 residues. The V and J ends lost 1 base and 4 bases respectively, with 7 bases between them. Germline V gives CDR1 SGHTA, CDR2 FQGNSA. The CDR3 region is CASSLGTSYGYTF. CDR3 nucleotide sequence: TGTGCCAGCAGCTTAGGCACTTCCTATGGCTACACCTTC.

The genes are TRBV5-1 and TRBJ2-5; 14 bases map to TRBD2. With V trimmed by 2 bases and J by 1 base, 13 bases remained unmatched. CDR1 and CDR2 from the germline V gene are SGHRS and YFSETQ. The CDR3 consists of 20 residues. The CDR3 protein is CASSFPSGTSGGESQETQYF. DNA of the CDR3: TGCGCCAGCAGCTTTCCCTCCGGGACTAGCGGGGGAGAAAGCCAAGAGACCCAGTACTTC.

V and J are TRBV18 and TRBJ2-1; D gene unclear. This CDR3 has 11 amino acids. The V gene's germline CDR1 is KGHSH and CDR2 LQKENI. Trimming removed 3 bases at V and 7 bases at J, with 4 bases between. CDR3 amino acids: CASSPSNEQFF. The CDR3 region has the DNA TGTGCCAGCTCACCTTCTAATGAGCAGTTCTTC.

The chain combines TRBV28 with TRBJ1-1; TRBD1 aligns across 8 bases. J gave up 3 bases and V 4 bases, and 10 bases lay outside the gene matches. The CDR3 totals 16 residues. From germline, CDR1 is MDHEN and CDR2 SYDVKM. DNA for the CDR3: TGTGCCAGCAGTTCTTCCCTGACAGGGGTATACACTGAAGCTTTCTTT. This gives the protein CASSSSLTGVYTEAFF. The variable domain in full, with the rest retrieved from reference TRBV28 and TRBJ1-1, is DVKVTQSSRYLVKRTGEKVFLECVQDMDHENMFWYRQDPGLGLRLIYFSYDVKMKEKGDIPEGYSVSREKKERFSLILESASTNQTSMYLCASSSSLTGVYTEAFFGQGTRLTVV.

The gene calls are TRBV28 and TRBJ2-5; D unresolved. Trimming took 2 bases from V and 1 from J, leaving 5 bases between them. From germline, CDR1 is MDHEN and CDR2 SYDVKM. This CDR3 has 13 amino acids. CDR3 DNA: TGTGCCAGCAGTTTAGAAGCCCAAGAGACCCAGTACTTC. Translating gives CASSLEAQETQYF. Full variable domain (rest looked up from reference TRBV28 and TRBJ2-5): DVKVTQSSRYLVKRTGEKVFLECVQDMDHENMFWYRQDPGLGLRLIYFSYDVKMKEKGDIPEGYSVSREKKERFSLILESASTNQTSMYLCASSLEAQETQYFGPGTRLLVL.

The V gene is TRBV5-8, the J gene TRBJ1-4; the D is unclear. In germline, CDR1 is SGHTS, CDR2 YDEGEE. Trimming left V 4 bases short and J 5 bases short, with 12 bases between. The CDR3 sequence is 14 residues long. Here the CDR3 reads CASSPTNINEKLFF. The DNA for the CDR3 is TGTGCCAGCAGCCCAACAAACATAAATGAAAAACTGTTTTTT.

The chain uses TRBV12-2 and TRBJ2-7; TRBD1, as called in the table, went unchecked against the DNA. TRBV12-2 is a pseudogene. CDR3 length equals 16 residues. CDR3 nucleotide sequence: TGTGCAAGTCGCTTAGGAGGGGCAGGGGGGTCCTACGAGCAGTACTTC. Its protein product is CASRLGGAGGSYEQYF.

This chain links TRBV7-2 with TRBJ1-5; the D gene is possibly TRBD1 (5 bases). Germline V gene sequence: CDR1 SGHTA, CDR2 FQGNSA. The CDR3 extends over 14 amino acids. Trimming removed 5 bases at V and 5 bases at J, with 13 bases between. The CDR3 DNA is TGTGCCAGCAGCCAGGGAGGGGTTTATCAGCCCCAGCATTTT. This encodes CASSQGGVYQPQHF.

The V gene is TRBV12-3 or TRBV12-4, the J gene TRBJ2-7; D gene uncertain. The V end lost 4 bases, the J end lost 6 bases, and 7 bases lay between the germline ends. The CDR3 has 11 amino acids. CDR3 sequence: CASSYESEQYF. CDR3 DNA: TGTGCCAGCAGTTACGAGAGCGAGCAGTACTTC.

The chain recombines TRBV21-1 with TRBJ1-3; TRBD1, the D gene given by the table, was not confirmed from the DNA. TRBV21-1 is a known pseudogene. The CDR3 extends over 15 amino acids. The DNA of the CDR3 is TGTGCCAGCAGCAAAAGGACAGGGCGTGGAAACACCATATATTTT. This encodes CASSKRTGRGNTIYF.

The V gene is TRBV28, the J gene TRBJ2-7; TRBD2 aligns across 13 bases. CDR1 and CDR2 (germline): MDHEN, SYDVKM. V trimming: 1 base; J trimming: 6 bases; junction bases outside the gene matches: 9. This CDR3 spans 17 amino acids. CDR3 nucleotides: TGTGCCAGCAGTTTATTATCACTAGCGGGGGGGTTGGGCGAGCAGTACTTC. Protein: CASSLLSLAGGLGEQYF.

This chain links TRBV9 with TRBJ1-2, with D perhaps matching TRBD1 (5 bases). The CDR3 extends over 13 amino acids. The V gene lost 4 bases and the J gene lost 2 bases, with 9 bases spanning the gap. The V gene's germline CDR1 is SGDLS and CDR2 YYNGEE. CDR3: CASSLGENYGYTF. Written as DNA, the CDR3 is TGTGCCAGCAGCCTAGGGGAGAACTATGGCTACACCTTC.

A word on this clone: Other DNA sequences in this specimen translate into the identical CDR3. J is TRBJ2-5 and V is TRBV5-1; no reliable D call. This CDR3 has 13 amino acids. Germline lookup yields CDR1 SGHRS and CDR2 YFSETQ. Trimming cost V 0 bases and J 5 bases, with 8 bases left between them. CDR3 coding DNA: TGCGCCAGCAGCTTGGGCCCCCGGGAGACCCAGTACTTC. Protein: CASSLGPRETQYF.

This clone has only one observation. The chain joins TRBV7-9 to TRBJ1-4; D is possibly TRBD1 (5 bases). V shed 5 bases and J shed 2 bases, with 9 bases lying between them. This CDR3 spans 14 amino acids. Looked up from germline, CDR1 is SEHNR and CDR2 is FQNEAQ (reference sequence). DNA of the CDR3: TGTGCCAGCAGCCCCAGGGTGACTAATGAAAAACTGTTTTTT. Translated: CASSPRVTNEKLFF. The full variable domain, in which reference TRBV7-9 and TRBJ1-4 provide the parts outside the CDR3, is DTGVSQNPRHKITKRGQNVTFRCDPISEHNRLYWYRQTLGQGPEFLTYFQNEAQLEKSRLLSDRFSAERPKGSFSTLEIQRTEQGDSAMYLCASSPRVTNEKLFFGSGTQLSVL.

This clone has only one observation. The chain has TRBV21-1 and TRBJ2-2; no DNA check was done on the table's D call, TRBD2. TRBV21-1 is designated a pseudogene. The CDR3 extends over 16 amino acids. In DNA form, the CDR3 reads TGTGCCAGCAGGACTAGCGGGGGTGAGAACACCGGGGAGCTGTTTTTT. Its translation is CASRTSGGENTGELFF.

The chain joins TRBV13 to TRBJ2-1; the D is unclear. CDR3 length: 17 residues. V was trimmed by 2 bases and J by 4 bases, leaving 18 bases between them. CDR1 and CDR2 from the germline V gene are PRHDT and FYEKMQ (reference sequence). The CDR3, as DNA: TGTGCCAGCAGCTTAAGGAGACTCGCCCTAGGTTACAATGAGCAGTTCTTC. Its translation is CASSLRRLALGYNEQFF.

A few counts support this clone. The V call is TRBV2, the J call TRBJ1-5; a possible D gene is TRBD1 (6 bases). The CDR3 covers 13 residues. Trimming removed 5 bases from V and 7 bases from J, with 12 bases in between. Germline V CDR1 and CDR2: SNHLY, FYNNEI. The chain's CDR3 is CASSLRGGQPQHF. The CDR3 DNA is TGTGCCAGCAGTCTAAGGGGGGGACAGCCCCAGCATTTT.

V and J are TRBV9 and TRBJ2-5; TRBD1 matches at 8 bases. CDR1 and CDR2 (germline): SGDLS, YYNGEE. This CDR3 has 15 residues. The J segment lost 4 bases and the V segment lost 3 bases, leaving 8 bases of the junction unmatched. This chain's CDR3 is CASSGGQGRLETQYF. The CDR3 DNA reads TGTGCCAGCAGCGGCGGACAGGGAAGATTAGAGACCCAGTACTTC.